Below, 29 T cell receptor beta chains from the same sample are listed, as sequenced in a study of blood T cell repertoires in COVID-19. Assay used: immunoSEQ multiplex PCR; TCRdb lists only in-frame clones, some missing. Counted here are around 78,000 clones, approximately 90% occurring once; the ten biggest clones make up 9.5% to 13%. The specimen sequenced was peripheral blood. The receptors come from a man aged 70-80 years with active or convalescent COVID-19.

Here the CDR3 reads CASSPTPGQGNEKLFF. The CDR3 coding sequence is TGTGCCAGCAGTCCCACGCCGGGACAGGGTAATGAAAAACTGTTTTTT. This sequence joins TRBV28 and TRBJ1-4; 9 bases are shared with TRBD1. The CDR3 spans 16 residues. CDR1 and CDR2 from the germline V gene are MDHEN and SYDVKM. V lost 5 bases, J lost 4 bases, and 8 bases stayed unmatched. Variable domain in full (rest from reference TRBV28 and TRBJ1-4): DVKVTQSSRYLVKRTGEKVFLECVQDMDHENMFWYRQDPGLGLRLIYFSYDVKMKEKGDIPEGYSVSREKKERFSLILESASTNQTSMYLCASSPTPGQGNEKLFFGSGTQLSVL.

The rearrangement uses TRBV9 and TRBJ1-5; possibly TRBD1 for D (5 bases). Looked up from germline, CDR1 is SGDLS and CDR2 is YYNGEE. V was trimmed by 3 bases and J by 3 bases, leaving 10 bases between them. The CDR3 loop spans 14 amino acids. This chain's CDR3 is CASSEGLNNQPQHF. The CDR3 DNA is TGTGCCAGCAGCGAGGGACTGAACAATCAGCCCCAGCATTTT.

The gene calls are TRBV28 and TRBJ1-2; 7 nucleotides line up with TRBD1. Germline V gives CDR1 MDHEN, CDR2 SYDVKM. V dropped 7 bases and J dropped 6; count of bases not matched to a gene: 11. The CDR3 is 14 residues long. The chain's CDR3 is CASTPAGDRNGYTF. As DNA, the CDR3 is TGTGCCAGCACCCCCGCTGGGGACAGAAATGGCTACACCTTC.

The chain couples TRBV6-5 to TRBJ1-4; D is uncertain. Trimming took off 5 bases at V and 1 base at J, with 8 bases between the two ends. This CDR3 has 14 residues. CDR1 and CDR2 from the germline V gene are MNHEY and SVGAGI. The DNA of the CDR3 is TGTGCCAGCAGTCGCGAGAGAACTAATGAAAAACTGTTTTTT. Protein product: CASSRERTNEKLFF.

CDR3: CASSMGQGTTDTQYF. The CDR3 region has the DNA TGTGCCAGTAGTATGGGGCAGGGTACCACAGATACGCAGTATTTT. This sequence joins TRBV19 and TRBJ2-3, with D possibly being TRBD1 (5 bases). Germline CDR1 LNHDA, CDR2 SQIVND (reference sequence). The CDR3 extends over 15 amino acids. V was clipped by 3 bases and J by 2 bases, with 12 bases between them.

The chain's CDR3 is CASSPETGASGNTIYF. CDR3 DNA sequence: TGTGCCAGCAGCCCCGAAACAGGGGCCTCTGGAAACACCATATATTTT. The V call is TRBV9, the J call TRBJ1-3; 7 bases match TRBD1. CDR1 and CDR2 (germline): SGDLS, YYNGEE. V dropped 4 bases and J dropped 0; count of bases not matched to a gene: 7. The CDR3 is made up of 16 amino acids.

V usage is TRBV10-3 and J usage is TRBJ2-5; 8 bases align to TRBD1. Germline V gives CDR1 ENHRY, CDR2 SYGVKD. The CDR3 has 16 amino acids. V trimming: 0 bases; J trimming: 4 bases; junction bases outside the gene matches: 7. CDR3 region: CAISESGRGRRETQYF. CDR3 nucleotide sequence: TGTGCCATCAGTGAGTCGGGCAGGGGGCGGCGAGAGACCCAGTACTTC.

In DNA form, the CDR3 reads TGTGCCAGCAGTTTTTCGGGGGACACTGAAGCTTTCTTT. The encoded protein is CASSFSGDTEAFF. The gene calls are TRBV12-3 or TRBV12-4 and TRBJ1-1; possibly TRBD1 for D (5 bases). Trimming left V 3 bases short and J 3 bases short, with 8 bases between. CDR3 length equals 13 residues.

V is TRBV7-9 and J is TRBJ2-4, with 8 bases lining up with TRBD1. V trimming: 4 bases; J trimming: 9 bases; junction bases outside the gene matches: 8. The CDR3 is 14 residues long. The V gene's germline CDR1 is SEHNR and CDR2 FQNEAQ (reference sequence). CDR3 loop: CASSSTTRGPIQYF. CDR3 DNA: TGTGCCAGCAGCTCGACAACCAGGGGGCCCATTCAGTACTTC.

This chain joins TRBV18 and TRBJ1-1, with 12 bases that match TRBD1. V dropped 4 bases and J dropped 2; count of bases not matched to a gene: 5. CDR3 size: 16 residues. Germline CDR1 is KGHSH and CDR2 is LQKENI. CDR3 amino acids: CASSLAGTGGNTEAFF. CDR3 sequence (DNA): TGTGCCAGCTCACTTGCCGGGACAGGGGGCAACACTGAAGCTTTCTTT.

The chain links TRBV7-3 to TRBJ2-7; D call uncertain. Trimming left V 5 bases short and J 0 bases short, with 11 bases between. The V gene's germline CDR1 is SGHTA and CDR2 FQGTGA. This CDR3 region has 14 residues. This CDR3 reads CASSPPGGSYEQYF. The CDR3 nucleotides read TGTGCCAGCAGCCCCCCCGGTGGCTCCTACGAGCAGTACTTC.

V gene TRBV12-3 or TRBV12-4 combines with J gene TRBJ1-4; D gene uncertain. The CDR3 is 12 amino acids. V was shortened by 6 bases and J by 6 bases, with 8 bases between the two germline ends. The CDR3 here is CASSLRHEKLFF. The CDR3 DNA is TGTGCCAGCAGCCTGCGCCATGAAAAACTGTTTTTT.

The chain recombines TRBV5-1 with TRBJ1-4; 11 bases match TRBD1. The CDR3 loop spans 17 amino acids. Trimming took 4 bases from V and 3 from J; bases not matched to a gene: 8. CDR1 and CDR2 from the germline V gene are SGHRS and YFSETQ. The CDR3 here is CASSAGQGALSNEKLFF. CDR3 nucleotides: TGCGCCAGCAGCGCCGGACAGGGGGCTTTATCTAATGAAAAACTGTTTTTT.

V usage is TRBV29-1 and J usage is TRBJ1-2; 7 bases fit TRBD1. The ends lost 7 bases at V and 6 bases at J; junction bases unmatched: 5. The CDR3 extends over 11 amino acids. CDR1 is SQVTM, CDR2 ANQGSEA, per germline. The chain's CDR3 is CSDRQGDGYTF. The CDR3 nucleotides read TGCAGCGACCGACAGGGAGATGGCTACACCTTC.

This clone was found a few times. The CDR3 here is CASSSGLNEQFF. DNA of the CDR3: TGTGCCAGTAGTTCAGGCTTGAATGAGCAGTTCTTC. This rearrangement joins TRBV19 to TRBJ2-1; D is undetermined. The CDR3 has 12 amino acids. V lost 5 bases, J lost 7 bases, and 9 bases lay in between. Per germline, CDR1 LNHDA and CDR2 SQIVND (reference sequence).

The chain has TRBV5-1 and TRBJ1-6; the D is unclear. The CDR3 consists of 15 residues. Germline loops: CDR1 SGHRS, CDR2 YFSETQ. V dropped 0 bases and J dropped 8 bases, with 12 bases sitting between them. The CDR3 region is CASSLGTGFDSPLHF. The CDR3 DNA is TGCGCCAGCAGCTTGGGGACTGGGTTTGATTCACCCCTCCACTTT.

The chain recombines TRBV19 with TRBJ1-1; D call uncertain. The CDR3 totals 13 residues. Per the germline V gene, CDR1 is LNHDA and CDR2 is SQIVND (reference sequence). With 6 bases removed from V and 6 bases from J, the gap between germline ends came to 14 bases. This CDR3 is CASRQDRGPEAFF. In nucleotides, the CDR3 is TGTGCCAGTAGGCAAGACCGAGGCCCTGAAGCTTTCTTT.

This clone was observed once. J is TRBJ1-1 and V is TRBV5-1; D not resolved. The V end lost 0 bases, the J end lost 1 base, and 7 bases lay between the germline ends. The length of the CDR3 is 14 residues. From germline, CDR1 is SGHRS and CDR2 YFSETQ. The CDR3 bases are TGCGCCAGCAGCTTGGTGGCGGAGAACACTGAAGCTTTCTTT. Its translation: CASSLVAENTEAFF.

The genes are TRBV11-2 and TRBJ1-2; TRBD1 aligns across 7 bases. CDR3 length: 15 residues. Germline V gives CDR1 SGHAT, CDR2 FQNNGV. With V trimmed by 4 bases and J by 7 bases, 12 bases remained unmatched. The CDR3 here is CASSSVGGTVGGYTF. The CDR3 coding sequence is TGTGCCAGCAGCTCAGTGGGCGGGACAGTGGGTGGCTACACCTTC.

The chain joins TRBV9 to TRBJ2-1, with D uncertain. Germline V lookup: CDR1 SGDLS, CDR2 YYNGEE. V lost 0 bases and J 4 bases, leaving 11 bases between the germline ends. This CDR3 has 15 residues. CDR3 sequence (DNA): TGTGCCAGCAGCGTAGCGGTTGGTGGTTACAATGAGCAGTTCTTC. The encoded protein is CASSVAVGGYNEQFF.

This rearrangement joins TRBV7-3 to TRBJ2-5; 8 positions match TRBD2. This CDR3 is built from 15 residues. In germline, CDR1 is SGHTA, CDR2 FQGTGA. V shed 2 bases, J shed 5 bases, and the junction held 7 bases outside the gene matches. The CDR3 protein is CASSLSSGLRETQYF. The CDR3 region has the DNA TGTGCCAGCAGCTTATCTAGCGGGCTTCGGGAGACCCAGTACTTC.

This clone was picked up one time. V and J are TRBV19 and TRBJ2-5; 10 nucleotides align to TRBD1. V lost 6 bases, J lost 3 bases, and 13 bases stayed unmatched. The length of the CDR3 is 17 residues. CDR1 and CDR2 (germline): LNHDA, SQIVND (reference sequence). The CDR3 loop reads CASSSKDRGVSKETQYF. The CDR3, as DNA: TGTGCCAGTAGCTCTAAGGACAGGGGGGTTTCTAAAGAGACCCAGTACTTC. Using reference TRBV19 and TRBJ2-5 for the parts outside the CDR3, the full variable domain is DGGITQSPKYLFRKEGQNVTLSCEQNLNHDAMYWYRQDPGQGLRLIYYSQIVNDFQKGDIAEGYSVSREKKESFPLTVTSAQKNPTAFYLCASSSKDRGVSKETQYFGPGTRLLVL.

J is TRBJ1-1 and V is TRBV7-2, with a weak D call TRBD1 (5 bases). The V gene's germline CDR1 is SGHTA and CDR2 FQGNSA. The CDR3 consists of 14 residues. The V gene lost 5 bases and the J gene lost 2 bases, with 12 bases spanning the gap. Here the CDR3 DNA reads TGTGCCAGCAGCCCATCGACAGCAAACACTGAAGCTTTCTTT. Protein sequence: CASSPSTANTEAFF.

V usage is TRBV28 and J usage is TRBJ2-7; 10 bases line up with TRBD1. J lost 2 bases, V lost 2 bases, and 9 bases had no gene match. CDR3 length: 17 residues. Germline CDR1 MDHEN, CDR2 SYDVKM. The CDR3, as DNA: TGTGCCAGCAGTTTAACCCCCGGGACAGGGGATACCTACGAGCAGTACTTC. Translation: CASSLTPGTGDTYEQYF.

The DNA for the CDR3 is TGCGCCAGCAGCTTATGGGGCATCGTCGAGGACGAGCAGTACTTC. It encodes CASSLWGIVEDEQYF. The chain is built from TRBV5-1 and TRBJ2-7; weak D call: TRBD1 (5 bases). CDR1 SGHRS and CDR2 YFSETQ come from the germline V gene. There are 15 residues in the CDR3. Trimming removed 2 bases at V and 5 bases at J, with 17 bases between.

The chain couples TRBV28 to TRBJ1-4; D may be TRBD1 (6 bases). The CDR3 consists of 16 residues. Trimming shortened V by 5 bases and J by 4 bases, and 17 bases separated the two germline ends. Germline V gives CDR1 MDHEN, CDR2 SYDVKM. The CDR3 loop reads CASSVVGRGYNEKLFF. CDR3 nucleotides: TGTGCCAGCAGTGTAGTAGGCAGGGGTTATAATGAAAAACTGTTTTTT.

The rearrangement uses TRBV18 and TRBJ2-1; 13 bases agree with TRBD2. V lost 0 bases to trimming and J lost 9 bases; unmatched junction nucleotides: 2. Germline loops: CDR1 KGHSH, CDR2 LQKENI. CDR3 length: 15 residues. The CDR3 DNA is TGTGCCAGCTCACCACCGGGACTAGCGGGACTTGAGCAGTTCTTC. Its protein is CASSPPGLAGLEQFF.

V is TRBV5-1 and J is TRBJ2-1; 9 nucleotides agree with TRBD1. Unmatched junction bases numbered 8, after V lost 2 bases and J lost 8 bases. This CDR3 comprises 15 residues. The germline V gene encodes CDR1 SGHRS and CDR2 YFSETQ. CDR3 residues: CASSFGDRVFHEQFF. As DNA, the CDR3 is TGCGCCAGCAGCTTCGGGGACAGGGTCTTCCATGAGCAGTTCTTC.

The V call is TRBV10-3, the J call TRBJ2-1; 7 bases align to TRBD2. Per the germline V gene, CDR1 is ENHRY and CDR2 is SYGVKD. The CDR3 has 15 residues. V lost 2 bases and J lost 5; bases outside the gene matches: 6. The CDR3, as DNA: TGTGCCATCAGTGAGGTAGCGGGCCCCGACAATGAGCAGTTCTTC. Residues: CAISEVAGPDNEQFF.